This TCR beta chain was documented in a study of CD8+ T cells in alopecia areata. Study-level information: Once tofacitinib had been taken for 6 to 18 months, 6 months off drug followed.

Study findings and constraints: Patients displayed less clarity in TCR sharing than mice, a finding possibly related to HLA.

A remark on this clone: The antigen remains undetermined.

The treatment here: oral pan-JAK inhibitor, 5-10 mg twice daily. Researchers took lesional scalp punch biopsies and peripheral blood from people who were alopecia areata patients. Sequencing templates came from extracted RNA that was reverse transcribed into cDNA. Data came from immunoSEQ multiplex PCR; TCRdb stores just in-frame clones and leaves some out. The table lists under 7,500 clones, 55% to 70% of them singletons. This TCR came from a human donor with alopecia areata. The material was skin, obtained at week 4, from a patient treated with tofacitinib.

For the CDR3, the DNA is TGTGCCTCCGGACCCGCGTACACTGAAGCTTTCTTT. Its protein product is CASGPAYTEAFF. This chain connects TRBV30 to TRBJ1-1; D is ambiguous. The CDR3 has 12 amino acids. In germline, CDR1 is GTSNPN, CDR2 SVGIG (reference sequence). Trimming took 7 bases from V and 3 from J, leaving 12 bases between them. Variable domain in full (rest from reference TRBV30 and TRBJ1-1): SQTIHQWPATLVQPVGSPLSLECTVEGTSNPNLYWYRQAAGRGLQLLFYSVGIGQISSEVPQNLSASRPQDRQFILSSKKLLLSDSGFYLCASGPAYTEAFFGQGTRLTVV.